Listed here are 3 T cell receptor beta chains from one sample, sequenced in a study of blood T cell repertoires in COVID-19. This table comes from immunoSEQ multiplex PCR, and its TCRdb copy is limited to in-frame clones, with some not included. Among about 72,000 clones listed, 85% were seen once. Sequenced sample: peripheral blood. The source is an elderly woman with active or convalescent COVID-19.

This clone was observed a single time. The chain links TRBV14 to TRBJ1-6, with TRBD1 matching 7 bases. V was clipped by 4 bases and J by 7 bases; unmatched bases: 10. The germline CDR1 and CDR2 sequences are SGHDN and FVKESK. The CDR3 sequence is 16 residues long. CDR3 DNA: TGTGCCAGCAGCCCCCTTGTGACAGGGAGAAATTCACCCCTCCACTTT. It translates to CASSPLVTGRNSPLHF.

This chain uses TRBV27 with TRBJ1-1; D uncertain. Germline V gene sequence: CDR1 MNHEY, CDR2 SMNVEV (reference sequence). Trimming cost V 5 bases and J 6 bases, with 16 bases left between them. The CDR3 has 14 amino acids. The CDR3 nucleotides read TGTGCCAGCAGTCCCGGCTGGGCAATCGCTGAAGCTTTCTTT. Protein: CASSPGWAIAEAFF.

V and J are TRBV5-1 and TRBJ1-2, with D unclear. Per the germline V gene, CDR1 is SGHRS and CDR2 is YFSETQ. The CDR3 spans 16 residues. V was clipped by 7 bases and J by 4 bases, with 23 bases between them. The CDR3 nucleotides read TGCGCCAGCTCAAGGCTGCGGGCAGAGGGTCCCTATGGCTACACCTTC. Protein product: CASSRLRAEGPYGYTF.